Below, 21 T cell receptor beta chains from the same sample are listed, as sequenced in a study of blood T cells in healthy people across ages. A J-beta primer mix and a sample-barcoded 5' primer were used in a second PCR of about 7 to 12 cycles. Via MiXCR, TCRdb re-called the 5' RACE reads, giving one row per CDR3 protein. The sample lists around 1,900,000 distinct CDR3 sequences; about two fifths were seen once. The sample comprised blood. Every receptor here comes from a human donor in good health.

This clonotype was observed a few times. This chain joins TRBV13 and TRBJ2-1, with a possible D match to TRBD1 (6 bases). Per germline, CDR1 PRHDT and CDR2 FYEKMQ (reference sequence). The CDR3 length is 15 residues. Trimming cost V 4 bases and J 7 bases, with 17 bases left between them. CDR3 protein: CASSSDRRFSNEQFF. Here the CDR3 DNA reads TGTGCCAGCAGCTCCGACAGGAGATTTAGTAATGAGCAGTTCTTC.

The chain joins TRBV28 to TRBJ2-3, with D perhaps TRBD1 (7 bases). Germline V CDR1 and CDR2: MDHEN, SYDVKM. Trimming removed 6 bases from V and 4 bases from J, with 20 bases in between. The CDR3 totals 16 residues. This CDR3 is CASRQGGLSSADTQYF. In DNA, the CDR3 is TGTGCCAGCAGACAAGGGGGCCTATCTAGCGCAGATACGCAGTATTTT.

This clonotype was seen a few times. The chain couples TRBV7-9 to TRBJ2-1; 8 bases align to TRBD2. J gave up 4 bases and V 4 bases, and 6 bases lay outside the gene matches. This CDR3 contains 15 residues. In germline, CDR1 is SEHNR, CDR2 FQNEAQ (reference sequence). The CDR3 DNA sequence: TGTGCCAGCAGCTCTCCCGGGGGGGCGTACAATGAGCAGTTCTTC. The encoded protein is CASSSPGGAYNEQFF.

The chain recombines TRBV7-3 with TRBJ1-2, with TRBD1 matching 8 bases. The CDR3 contains 15 residues. With 5 bases clipped from V and 7 bases from J, the junction kept 12 bases outside the gene matches. Germline assignment: CDR1 SGHTA and CDR2 FQGTGA. The CDR3 sequence is CASSHRDRRGGGYTF. In nucleotides, the CDR3 is TGTGCCAGCAGCCACAGGGACAGGAGAGGAGGTGGCTACACCTTC.

This clonotype was found a few times. CDR3 in DNA: TGCAGTGCTCCCAACCGACAGGCCAGTGGTGAAAAACTGTTTTTT. This codes for CSAPNRQASGEKLFF. The chain has TRBV20-1 and TRBJ1-4; weak D call: TRBD1 (6 bases). V shed 5 bases and J shed 7 bases, with 20 bases lying between them. Germline CDR1 reads DFQATT; CDR2 reads SNEGSKA (reference sequence). The CDR3 extends over 15 amino acids.

The V call is TRBV6-2 or TRBV6-3, the J call TRBJ1-1, with a possible D match to TRBD1 (5 bases). Trimming removed 10 bases at V and 1 base at J, with 16 bases between. The CDR3 is 14 amino acids. CDR1 and CDR2 (germline): MNHEY, SVGEGT. The CDR3 DNA follows: TGTGCCACCGAGGGGCAGACCTCGAACACTGAAGCTTTCTTT. Translated, it gives CATEGQTSNTEAFF.

This rearrangement joins TRBV12-3 or TRBV12-4 to TRBJ2-7; D call uncertain. The CDR3 has 13 amino acids. The V and J ends lost 6 bases and 4 bases respectively, with 13 bases between them. The CDR3 loop reads CASSAQPAYEQYF. For the CDR3, the DNA is TGTGCCAGCAGCGCTCAGCCAGCGTACGAGCAGTACTTC.

This clonotype appeared a few times. The genes are TRBV20-1 and TRBJ1-2; a possible D gene is TRBD1 (6 bases). Looked up from germline, CDR1 is DFQATT and CDR2 is SNEGSKA (reference sequence). The CDR3 has 17 residues. V was cut by 2 bases and J by 2 bases, with 21 bases left in between. CDR3 nucleotides: TGCAGTGCTAGACTTCTGGACCCCAGGGGAGTAAACTATGGCTACACCTTC. It translates to CSARLLDPRGVNYGYTF.

This clonotype was picked up a small number of times. This chain joins TRBV6-1 and TRBJ2-6; the D gene is possibly TRBD1 (5 bases). The germline V gene encodes CDR1 MNHNS and CDR2 SASEGT. This CDR3 is built from 15 residues. V was pared by 7 bases and J by 4 bases, with 14 bases between. The CDR3 loop reads CASTRNRLGANVLTF. The CDR3 nucleotides are TGTGCCAGCACCCGAAACAGGCTCGGGGCCAACGTCCTGACTTTC.

This clonotype was seen only a few times. This chain links TRBV5-1 with TRBJ1-2; D is unresolved. V was shortened by 5 bases and J by 2 bases, with 10 bases between the two germline ends. Germline lookup yields CDR1 SGHRS and CDR2 YFSETQ. The CDR3 totals 13 residues. The CDR3 nucleotides read TGCGCCAGCAGAGCAGCCCGAAACTATGGCTACACCTTC. It translates to CASRAARNYGYTF.

The chain joins TRBV5-1 to TRBJ1-2, with D unresolved. Trimming removed 2 bases at V and 2 bases at J, with 13 bases between. The germline V gene encodes CDR1 SGHRS and CDR2 YFSETQ. The CDR3 extends over 15 amino acids. The CDR3 protein is CASSLSPGSNYGYTF. DNA for the CDR3: TGCGCCAGCAGCTTATCTCCGGGAAGCAACTATGGCTACACCTTC.

This clonotype was seen only once. The rearrangement joins TRBV19 to TRBJ2-7; 9 nucleotides agree with TRBD2. This CDR3 region has 15 residues. The germline V gene has CDR1 LNHDA and CDR2 SQIVND (reference sequence). V shed 5 bases and J 3 bases; nucleotides not matched to a gene: 8. The CDR3 coding sequence is TGTGCCAGTAGTGCGGCCGGCGGGGGGGTCTACGAGCAGTACTTC. This codes for CASSAAGGGVYEQYF.

This clonotype has only a few counts. The genes are TRBV20-1 and TRBJ2-1; a weak D match, TRBD1 (6 bases). Germline V CDR1 and CDR2: DFQATT, SNEGSKA (reference sequence). Between the trimmed V and J ends, which lost 2 bases and 10 bases, there was a span of 15 bases. The CDR3 is made up of 13 amino acids. The CDR3 loop is CSARLTRGSEQFF. CDR3 nucleotide sequence: TGCAGTGCTAGACTTACCAGGGGTTCGGAGCAGTTCTTC.

This clonotype occurred a few times. The CDR3 loop reads CASSPIGTGGGKNIQYF. The CDR3, as DNA: TGTGCCAGCAGCCCAATCGGAACAGGGGGCGGCAAAAACATTCAGTACTTC. The chain uses TRBV3-1 and TRBJ2-4, with 9 bases that match TRBD1. Trimming took 4 bases from V and 3 from J; bases not matched to a gene: 10. The CDR3 extends over 17 amino acids. CDR1 LGHDT and CDR2 YNNKEL come from the germline V gene (reference sequence).

In its sample, this clonotype was seen a few times. In DNA form, the CDR3 reads TGTGCCAGCAGCAAGGGGACTAGCGGGGGGAACGAGCAGTACTTC. This encodes CASSKGTSGGNEQYF. The J gene is TRBJ2-7, the V gene TRBV7-8; 15 nucleotides line up with TRBD2. This CDR3 comprises 15 residues. CDR1 is SGHVS, CDR2 FQNEAQ, per germline. J lost 5 bases, V lost 5 bases, and 4 bases had no gene match.

The CDR3 loop reads CASSPIDAQGGKLFF. The CDR3 DNA follows: TGTGCCAGCAGCCCTATTGACGCACAGGGGGGAAAACTGTTTTTT. The V and J genes are TRBV28 and TRBJ1-4; 8 nucleotides line up with TRBD1. The CDR3 has 15 residues. J was trimmed by 10 bases and V by 6 bases; bases with no gene match: 13. The germline V gene encodes CDR1 MDHEN and CDR2 SYDVKM.

In this sample, this clonotype turned up a few times. The V and J genes are TRBV6-6 and TRBJ2-7, with a weak D call TRBD1 (5 bases). V dropped 7 bases and J dropped 6 bases, with 10 bases sitting between them. CDR1 is MNHNY and CDR2 is SVGAGI in the germline V gene (reference sequence). This CDR3 spans 11 amino acids. The CDR3 DNA follows: TGTGCCAGCACCGGCCAGGGCGAGCAGTACTTC. It translates to CASTGQGEQYF.

The chain recombines TRBV4-3 with TRBJ1-1; tentatively, D is TRBD1 (6 bases). The CDR3 loop spans 16 amino acids. Germline CDR1 and CDR2: LGHNA and YSLEER. Trimming shortened V by 1 base and J by 7 bases, and 19 bases separated the two germline ends. For the CDR3, the DNA is TGCGCCAGCAGCCAAGGGATTTCGGGACAAAAATATGAAGCTTTCTTT. Translation gives CASSQGISGQKYEAFF.

The V gene is TRBV27, the J gene TRBJ2-6; 11 nucleotides agree with TRBD2. V lost 4 bases, J lost 2 bases, and 16 bases stayed unmatched. The CDR3 is made up of 21 amino acids. From germline, CDR1 is MNHEY and CDR2 SMNVEV (reference sequence). CDR3 region: CASSSESTSGVPLAGANVLTF. The DNA of the CDR3 is TGTGCCAGCAGTTCAGAGTCGACTAGCGGGGTGCCATTGGCTGGGGCCAACGTCCTGACTTTC.

The rearrangement uses TRBV28 and TRBJ1-2; the match to TRBD1 covers 7 bases. Germline lookup yields CDR1 MDHEN and CDR2 SYDVKM. The V gene end was trimmed by 8 bases and the J gene end by 8 bases; junction bases not matched to a gene: 11. The CDR3 extends over 13 amino acids. CDR3 residues: CASETLTGIGYTF. CDR3 nucleotide sequence: TGTGCCAGCGAGACACTGACAGGGATCGGCTACACCTTC.

This clonotype was picked up many times. The chain combines TRBV4-1 with TRBJ2-6; D is perhaps TRBD1 (5 bases). The V end was cut by 3 bases, the J end by 0 bases, with 21 bases between. Germline CDR1 reads MGHRA; CDR2 reads YSYEKL. The CDR3 consists of 20 residues. CDR3 region: CASSHEYRLIFLSGANVLTF. The CDR3 DNA follows: TGCGCCAGCAGCCATGAGTACAGGCTAATATTCCTCTCTGGGGCCAACGTCCTGACTTTC.